This TCR beta chain was captured in a study of cytotoxic CD8 clonotypes in ibrutinib-treated CLL. On the study more broadly: Some 25 partial and 2 complete responses; at median approximately 70 months, about 14 remitted, about twelve progressed.

Here immunoSEQ multiplex PCR was the method, and the copy in TCRdb shows in-frame clones only, minus some. The data show roughly 30,000 clones, about 76% seen once. CDR1 and CDR2 (germline): MNHEY, SMNVEV (reference sequence). The ends lost 6 bases at V and 6 bases at J; junction bases unmatched: 4. The CDR3 totals 12 residues. The sequence derives from a human donor with chronic lymphocytic leukemia. The chain links TRBV27 to TRBJ2-7; TRBD1 matches at 8 bases. This sample comprised PBMCs, obtained after 36 months of ibrutinib treatment. CDR3 in DNA: TGTGCCAGCAGCCCGACAGGGGCCGAGCAGTACTTC. Its translation: CASSPTGAEQYF.